The T cell receptor (beta chain) described here comes from a study of beta chain features in type 1 diabetes. Findings of the study overall: The study found moderately but significantly shorter TCRB CDR3s in all four CD4+ subsets of Type 1 diabetes patients. A PCR bias possibly favoring shorter templates would apply equally to patients and controls.

CD4+ cells of the naive, central memory, regulatory and stem cell-like memory types were sorted via CD45RO/CCR7/CD25/CD127/CD95/CD27. Note on this clone: The antigen remains undetermined.

What was sequenced were expressed TCRB transcripts, since all of the isolated RNA had been reverse transcribed. The protocol was immunoSEQ multiplex PCR, while the TCRdb copy is restricted to in-frame clones and leaves out a portion. The repertoire includes around 710,000 clones, 12% of them detected once, and over 0.1% sits in the top ten. V lost 6 bases, J lost 9 bases, and 17 bases lay in between. CDR1 and CDR2 (germline): SGHVS, FQNEAQ. The CDR3 runs to 13 residues. The receptor comes from a man in his thirties or forties with type 1 diabetes. Sample: naive CD4+ T cells from blood. The chain couples TRBV7-8 to TRBJ1-1, with D possibly being TRBD1 (6 bases). The CDR3 bases are TGTGCCAGCAGGGCAATCACCACAGGGCAAGCTTTCTTT. Protein: CASRAITTGQAFF.